The subject of this entry is one T cell receptor (beta chain). There are 15 residues in the CDR3. Trimming removed 3 bases from V and 3 bases from J; junction bases left unmatched: 4. Germline-derived CDR1 and CDR2 are LGHDT and YNNKEL (reference sequence). This specimen belongs to a study of quantifying T cell responses using KT2 cells. On the study more broadly: Reverse transcription used primers in the TCR alpha and beta constant regions. Under optimum conditions, T4 ligation efficiency was estimated at more than 8.5%.

A single-stranded UMI oligo with SP2 sequence was ligated to cDNA 3' ends. An equimolar mix of RC1.1 and RC1.2 primed the beta chain across TRBC1 and TRBC2. TCRdb passed the UMI-ligation and nested PCR reads through MiXCR, listing each CDR3 protein once. Among 40,000 or so distinct CDR3 sequences listed, about 17% were seen once. The source of this sequence is a human donor. Sequencing was performed on PBMCs spiked with cells of the T cell clone KT2. J is TRBJ1-5 and V is TRBV3-1; 8 bases agree with TRBD1. The CDR3 here is CASSHTGGPNQPQHF. The CDR3 DNA follows: TGTGCCAGCAGCCACACAGGGGGACCCAATCAGCCCCAGCATTTT.